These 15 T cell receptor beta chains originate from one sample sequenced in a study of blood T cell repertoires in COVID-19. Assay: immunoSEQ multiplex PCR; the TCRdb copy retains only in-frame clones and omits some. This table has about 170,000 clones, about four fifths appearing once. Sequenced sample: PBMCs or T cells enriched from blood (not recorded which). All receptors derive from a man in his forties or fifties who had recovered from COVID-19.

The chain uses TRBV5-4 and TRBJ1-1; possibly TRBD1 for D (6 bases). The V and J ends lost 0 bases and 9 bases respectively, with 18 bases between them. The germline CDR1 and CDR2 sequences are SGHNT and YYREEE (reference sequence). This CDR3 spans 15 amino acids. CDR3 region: CASSLDSGGREKAFF. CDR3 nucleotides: TGTGCCAGCAGCTTGGATTCGGGGGGGCGCGAGAAAGCTTTCTTT.

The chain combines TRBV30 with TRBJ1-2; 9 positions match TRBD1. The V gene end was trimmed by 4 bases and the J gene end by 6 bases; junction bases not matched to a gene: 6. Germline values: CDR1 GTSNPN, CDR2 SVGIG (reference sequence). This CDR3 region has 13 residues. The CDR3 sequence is CAWKGTGIDGYTF. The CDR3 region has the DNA TGTGCCTGGAAAGGGACAGGGATAGATGGCTACACCTTC.

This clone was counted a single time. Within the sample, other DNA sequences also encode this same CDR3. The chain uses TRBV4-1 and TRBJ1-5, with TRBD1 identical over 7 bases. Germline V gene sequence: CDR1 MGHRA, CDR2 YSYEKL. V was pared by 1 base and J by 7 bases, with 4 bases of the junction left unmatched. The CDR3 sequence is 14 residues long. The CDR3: CASSQGQGGQPQHF. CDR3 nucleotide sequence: TGCGCCAGCAGCCAAGGTCAGGGGGGACAGCCCCAGCATTTT.

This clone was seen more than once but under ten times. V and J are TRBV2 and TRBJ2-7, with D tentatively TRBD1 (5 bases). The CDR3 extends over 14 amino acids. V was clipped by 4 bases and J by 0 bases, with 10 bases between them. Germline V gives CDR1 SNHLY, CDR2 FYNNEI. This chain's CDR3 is CASSVQGVSYEQYF. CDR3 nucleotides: TGTGCCAGCAGTGTACAAGGGGTCTCCTACGAGCAGTACTTC.

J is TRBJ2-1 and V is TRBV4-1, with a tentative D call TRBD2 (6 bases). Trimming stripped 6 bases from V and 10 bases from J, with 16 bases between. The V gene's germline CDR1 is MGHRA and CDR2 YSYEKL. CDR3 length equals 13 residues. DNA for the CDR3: TGCGCCAGCAGGCTCAAGGACGGGAGAGAGCAGTTCTTC. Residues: CASRLKDGREQFF.

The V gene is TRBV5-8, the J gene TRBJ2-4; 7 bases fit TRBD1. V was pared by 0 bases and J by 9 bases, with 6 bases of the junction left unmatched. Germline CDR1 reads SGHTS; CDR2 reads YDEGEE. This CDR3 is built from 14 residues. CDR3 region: CASSLGQGVSIQYF. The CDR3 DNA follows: TGTGCCAGCAGCTTGGGCCAGGGGGTGAGCATTCAGTACTTC. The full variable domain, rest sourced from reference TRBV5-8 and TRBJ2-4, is EAGVTQSPTHLIKTRGQQATLRCSPISGHTSVYWYQQALGLGLQFLLWYDEGEERNRGNFPPRFSGRQFPNYSSELNVNALELEDSALYLCASSLGQGVSIQYFGAGTRLSVL.

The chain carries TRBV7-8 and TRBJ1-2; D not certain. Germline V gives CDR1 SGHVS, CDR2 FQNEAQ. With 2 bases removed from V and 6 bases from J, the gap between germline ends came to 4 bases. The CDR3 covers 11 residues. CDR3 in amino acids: CASSLLNGYTF. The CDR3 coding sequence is TGTGCCAGCAGCTTACTTAATGGCTACACCTTC.

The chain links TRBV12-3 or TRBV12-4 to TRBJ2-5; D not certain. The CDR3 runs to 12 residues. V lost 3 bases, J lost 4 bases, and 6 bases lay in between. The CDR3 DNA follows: TGTGCCAGCAGTTTCGGCGGAGAGACCCAGTACTTC. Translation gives CASSFGGETQYF.

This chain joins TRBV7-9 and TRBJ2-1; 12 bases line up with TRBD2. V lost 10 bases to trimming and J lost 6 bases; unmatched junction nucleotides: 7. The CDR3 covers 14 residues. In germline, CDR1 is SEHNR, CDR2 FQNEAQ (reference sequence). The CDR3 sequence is CATTLAGGGNEQFF. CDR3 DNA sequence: TGTGCCACAACACTAGCGGGGGGTGGCAATGAGCAGTTCTTC.

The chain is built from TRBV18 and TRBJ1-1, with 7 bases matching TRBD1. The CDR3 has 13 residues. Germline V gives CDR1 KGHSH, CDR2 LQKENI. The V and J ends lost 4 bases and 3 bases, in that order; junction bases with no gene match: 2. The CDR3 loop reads CASSLTGDTEAFF. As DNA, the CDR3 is TGTGCCAGCTCACTAACAGGGGACACTGAAGCTTTCTTT.

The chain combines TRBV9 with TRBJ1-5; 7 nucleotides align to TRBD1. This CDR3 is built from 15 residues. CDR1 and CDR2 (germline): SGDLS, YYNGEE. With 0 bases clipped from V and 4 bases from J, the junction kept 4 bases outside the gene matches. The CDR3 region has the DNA TGTGCCAGCAGCGTAGGGGACAGATTAAATCAGCCCCAGCATTTT. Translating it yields CASSVGDRLNQPQHF.

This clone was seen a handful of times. CDR3 DNA sequence: TGTGCCAGCAGAAAGACTTGGACTAGCAGAGAGACCCAGTACTTC. Translated: CASRKTWTSRETQYF. The J gene is TRBJ2-5, the V gene TRBV5-4; 8 bases line up with TRBD2. Losses at the gene ends were 5 bases for V and 4 bases for J; bases not matched to a gene: 10. From germline, CDR1 is SGHNT and CDR2 YYREEE (reference sequence). The CDR3 sequence is 15 residues long.

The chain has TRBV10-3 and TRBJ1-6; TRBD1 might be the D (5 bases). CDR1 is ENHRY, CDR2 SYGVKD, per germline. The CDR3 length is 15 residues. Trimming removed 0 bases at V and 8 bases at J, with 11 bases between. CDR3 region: CAISESGLGDSPLHF. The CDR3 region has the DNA TGTGCCATCAGTGAGTCGGGACTTGGCGATTCACCCCTCCACTTT.

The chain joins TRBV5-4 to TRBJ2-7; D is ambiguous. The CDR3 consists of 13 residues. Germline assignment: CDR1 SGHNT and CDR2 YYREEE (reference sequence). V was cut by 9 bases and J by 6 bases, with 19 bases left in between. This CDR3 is CATTLGSGGEQYF. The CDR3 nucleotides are TGTGCCACCACGTTGGGCAGTGGTGGCGAGCAGTACTTC.

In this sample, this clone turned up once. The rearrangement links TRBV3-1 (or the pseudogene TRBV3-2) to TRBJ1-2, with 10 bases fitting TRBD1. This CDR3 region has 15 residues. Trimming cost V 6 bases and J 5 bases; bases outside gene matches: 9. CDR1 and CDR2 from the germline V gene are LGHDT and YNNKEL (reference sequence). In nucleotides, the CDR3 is TGTGCCAGCAGTCCCGGGACAGGGGTCGGGTATGGCTACACCTTC. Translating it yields CASSPGTGVGYGYTF.